Each of the 6 T cell receptor beta chains below was sequenced from the same sample in a study of radiotherapy plus CTLA-4 blockade in lung cancer. Sequenced by immunoSEQ multiplex PCR; TCRdb stores in-frame clones only, minus some. This table has more than 55,000 clones, under 80% appearing once. The sequences come from peripheral blood, collected from a patient treated with radiotherapy plus ipilimumab. These receptors all stem from a human donor with non-small cell lung cancer who had a complete response to radiotherapy plus ipilimumab.

This sequence joins TRBV5-6 and TRBJ2-7, with D perhaps matching TRBD1 (5 bases). V was clipped by 4 bases and J by 0 bases, with 14 bases between them. The CDR3 covers 15 residues. The germline CDR1 and CDR2 sequences are SGHDT and YYEEEE. CDR3 DNA: TGTGCCAGCAGCAAGACCACAGGTAGCTCCTACGAGCAGTACGTC. It translates to CASSKTTGSSYEQYV.

The chain carries TRBV10-3 and TRBJ1-2; weak D call: TRBD1 (6 bases). The V end lost 7 bases, the J end lost 4 bases, and 16 bases lay between the germline ends. The length of the CDR3 is 14 residues. Germline assignment: CDR1 ENHRY and CDR2 SYGVKD. The CDR3 reads CAITVNRDLYGYTF. The CDR3 nucleotides are TGTGCCATCACAGTGAACAGGGATCTCTATGGCTACACCTTC.

V and J are TRBV11-2 and TRBJ2-2; 10 bases fit TRBD2. In germline, CDR1 is SGHAT, CDR2 FQNNGV. V lost 7 bases to trimming and J lost 5 bases; unmatched junction nucleotides: 13. The CDR3 runs 17 residues. CDR3 nucleotides: TGTGCCAGCATCCTAGGGAAGCGGGGGGGCGTGACCGGGGAGCTGTTTTTT. Protein sequence: CASILGKRGGVTGELFF.

This CDR3 reads CASSYRDYQPQHF. The CDR3 DNA reads as TGTGCCAGCAGCTACAGGGATTATCAGCCCCAGCATTTT. The chain has TRBV7-2 and TRBJ1-5, with D perhaps TRBD1 (6 bases). The CDR3 runs 13 residues. The germline V gene encodes CDR1 SGHTA and CDR2 FQGNSA. Trimming pared 4 bases from V and 5 bases from J, leaving 9 bases between. The entire variable domain, with the rest obtained from reference TRBV7-2 and TRBJ1-5, is as follows: GAGVSQSPSNKVTEKGKDVELRCDPISGHTALYWYRQSLGQGLEFLIYFQGNSAPDKSGLPSDRFSAERTGGSVSTLTIQRTQQEDSAVYLCASSYRDYQPQHFGDGTRLSIL.

V and J are TRBV9 and TRBJ1-4, with a tentative D call TRBD1 (6 bases). The V end was cut by 4 bases, the J end by 7 bases, with 17 bases between. CDR1 is SGDLS and CDR2 is YYNGEE in the germline V gene. There are 15 residues in the CDR3. The CDR3, as DNA: TGTGCCAGCAGCCCCCGCGGGGGCTTGGTTGAAAAACTGTTTTTT. Protein: CASSPRGGLVEKLFF.

The V call is TRBV30, the J call TRBJ1-6; D gene unclear. This CDR3 spans 14 amino acids. Germline V gene data show CDR1 as GTSNPN and CDR2 as SVGIG (reference sequence). Trimming cost V 4 bases and J 0 bases, with 7 bases left between them. The CDR3 DNA reads as TGTGCCTGGACCCCGAGCTCCTATAATTCACCCCTCCACTTT. This encodes CAWTPSSYNSPLHF.